A selection of T cell receptor beta chains follows, all from one sample in a study of blood T cell repertoires in COVID-19. TCRdb keeps only in-frame clones here, not all; method: immunoSEQ multiplex PCR. The data show fewer than 300,000 clones, with around 85% seen just once and 12% held by the top ten. Sequenced input: peripheral blood. All receptors come from a woman aged 25 to 39 with COVID-19, enrolled during active disease. Both conserved end residues are part of each CDR3. D genes are given only for firm matches. Expanded clones are given a class, and other clones once, few, many or no size at all.

NA	NA	TRBJ1-6	TRBV7-9	CASGGDPNSPLHF	TGTGCCAGTGGCGGGGACCCTAATTCACCCCTCCACTTT
NA	NA	TRBJ2-1	TRBV29-1	CSVEDRVGAYNEQFF	TGCAGCGTTGAAGATCGGGTAGGGGCCTACAATGAGCAGTTCTTC
NA	NA	TRBJ2-1	TRBV7-9	CASSQPEGEYNEQFF	TGTGCCAGCAGCCAGCCCGAGGGGGAGTACAATGAGCAGTTCTTC
TRBD1	once	TRBJ2-2	TRBV7-9	CASSAPSGQPHTGELFF	TGTGCCAGCAGCGCTCCTTCGGGACAGCCCCACACCGGGGAGCTGTTTTTT
NA	NA	TRBJ2-5	TRBV2	CASTGDFQETQYF	TGTGCCAGCACCGGGGACTTTCAAGAGACCCAGTACTTC
TRBD1	NA	TRBJ1-2	TRBV27	CASGALTGNYGYTF	TGTGCCAGCGGTGCCTTGACAGGGAACTATGGCTACACCTTC
TRBD1	few	TRBJ1-1	TRBV6-1	CASSEYVTGETEAFF	TGTGCCAGCAGTGAATATGTGACAGGGGAAACTGAAGCTTTCTTT
TRBD1	few	TRBJ1-5	TRBV3-1/TRBV3-2	CASGTGMEQPQHF	TGTGCCAGCGGGACAGGGATGGAGCAGCCCCAGCATTTT
NA	NA	TRBJ2-6	TRBV5-1	CASSLASGYGANVLTF	TGCGCCAGCAGCTTGGCCTCGGGGTACGGGGCCAACGTCCTGACTTTC
TRBD2	NA	TRBJ2-3	TRBV5-1	CASSIKRGGHPDTQYF	TGCGCCAGCAGCATAAAGCGGGGGGGCCACCCAGATACGCAGTATTTT
TRBD1	NA	TRBJ1-2	TRBV5-1	CASTPRTQGPNYGYTF	TGCGCCAGCACACCTCGAACACAGGGGCCTAACTATGGCTACACCTTC
NA	NA	TRBJ2-2	TRBV3-1/TRBV3-2	CASSQESTAVLNTGELFF	TGTGCCAGCAGCCAAGAGAGTACAGCCGTCCTGAACACCGGGGAGCTGTTTTTT
NA	NA	TRBJ2-1	TRBV27	CASSFSGGEQFF	TGTGCCAGCAGTTTTTCCGGCGGTGAGCAGTTCTTC
NA	NA	TRBJ1-2	TRBV2	CASSEDLSYGYTF	TGTGCCAGCAGCGAGGATCTTTCCTATGGCTACACCTTC
NA	NA	TRBJ1-5	TRBV7-2	CASSLQGGSNQPQHF	TGTGCCAGCAGCTTACAAGGAGGCAGCAATCAGCCCCAGCATTTT
TRBD1	few	TRBJ2-7	TRBV5-1	CASSFGTGEYEQYF	TGCGCCAGCAGCTTCGGGACAGGGGAATACGAGCAGTACTTC
TRBD2	NA	TRBJ2-1	TRBV5-6	CASSLAAGDNEQFF	TGTGCCAGCAGCTTAGCAGCGGGGGACAATGAGCAGTTCTTC
NA	NA	TRBJ2-4	TRBV11-2	CASSLDFPLLSLAKNIQYF	TGTGCCAGCAGCTTAGACTTCCCCCTTCTTTCACTAGCCAAAAACATTCAGTACTTC
NA	NA	TRBJ2-1	TRBV9	CASSALGLGQNNEQFF	TGTGCCAGCAGCGCCTTAGGCCTCGGACAGAACAATGAGCAGTTCTTC
NA	NA	TRBJ2-1	TRBV24-1	CATSHPDSVDEQFF	TGTGCCACCAGCCACCCCGACTCGGTCGATGAGCAGTTCTTC
NA	once	TRBJ1-2	TRBV19	CASTTQRGIGGYTF	TGTGCCAGTACCACCCAGAGGGGGATCGGGGGCTACACCTTC
NA	NA	TRBJ2-3	TRBV7-9	CASIPRGWVTDTQYF	TGTGCCAGCATTCCGCGGGGATGGGTCACAGATACGCAGTATTTT
NA	NA	TRBJ1-5	TRBV11-2	CASSSRYGAPEPSSQHF	TGTGCCAGCAGCTCAAGATATGGGGCCCCCGAACCCTCGTCCCAGCATTTT
TRBD2	NA	TRBJ2-3	TRBV27	CASSPRTSGPTDTQYF	TGTGCCAGCAGTCCACGGACTAGCGGCCCGACAGATACGCAGTATTTT
TRBD2	NA	TRBJ2-7	TRBV10-3	CAIRGGESYEQYF	TGTGCCATCAGGGGGGGGGAATCCTACGAGCAGTACTTC
NA	few	TRBJ2-7	TRBV18	CASSPYPNRQFDEQYF	TGTGCCAGCTCACCTTATCCTAACCGACAATTCGACGAGCAGTACTTC
NA	NA	TRBJ2-5	TRBV5-1	CASSLVVGEETQYF	TGCGCCAGCAGCTTGGTGGTGGGAGAAGAGACCCAGTACTTC
NA	few	TRBJ1-1	TRBV19	CASSFGNTEAFF	TGTGCCAGTAGTTTCGGGAACACTGAAGCTTTCTTT
NA	NA	TRBJ2-7	TRBV6-1	CASSDGQSLPSYEQYF	TGTGCCAGCAGTGACGGACAGTCTCTCCCTTCCTACGAGCAGTACTTC
NA	NA	TRBJ1-6	TRBV3-1/TRBV3-2	CASSRGSPLHF	TGTGCCAGCAGTCGGGGATCACCCCTCCACTTT